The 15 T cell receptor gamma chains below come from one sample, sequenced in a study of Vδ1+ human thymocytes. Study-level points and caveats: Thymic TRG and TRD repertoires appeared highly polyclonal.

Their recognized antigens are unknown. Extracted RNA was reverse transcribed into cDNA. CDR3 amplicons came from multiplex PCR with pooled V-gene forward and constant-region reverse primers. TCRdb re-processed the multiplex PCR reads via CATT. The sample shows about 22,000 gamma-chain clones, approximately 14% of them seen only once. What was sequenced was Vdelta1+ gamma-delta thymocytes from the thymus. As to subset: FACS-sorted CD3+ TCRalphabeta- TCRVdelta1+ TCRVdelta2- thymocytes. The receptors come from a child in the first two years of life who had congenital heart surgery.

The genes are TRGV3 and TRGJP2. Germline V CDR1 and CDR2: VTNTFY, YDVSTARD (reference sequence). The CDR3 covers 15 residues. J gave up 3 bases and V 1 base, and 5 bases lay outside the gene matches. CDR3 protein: CATWDSPRSDWIKTF. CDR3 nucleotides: TGTGCCACCTGGGACAGTCCGCGTAGTGATTGGATCAAGACGTTT.

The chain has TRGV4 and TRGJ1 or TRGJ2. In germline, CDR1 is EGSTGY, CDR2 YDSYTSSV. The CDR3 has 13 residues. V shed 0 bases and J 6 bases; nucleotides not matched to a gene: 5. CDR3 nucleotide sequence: TGTGCCACCTGGGATGGGCCCTGTTATAAGAAACTCTTT. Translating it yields CATWDGPCYKKLF.

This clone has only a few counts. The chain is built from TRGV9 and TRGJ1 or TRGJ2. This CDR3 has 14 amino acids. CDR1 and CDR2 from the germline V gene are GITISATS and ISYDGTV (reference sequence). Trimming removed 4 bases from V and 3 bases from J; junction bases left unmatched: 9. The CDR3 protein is CALWDPRSYYKKLF. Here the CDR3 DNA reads TGTGCCTTGTGGGATCCACGGAGTTATTATAAGAAACTCTTT.

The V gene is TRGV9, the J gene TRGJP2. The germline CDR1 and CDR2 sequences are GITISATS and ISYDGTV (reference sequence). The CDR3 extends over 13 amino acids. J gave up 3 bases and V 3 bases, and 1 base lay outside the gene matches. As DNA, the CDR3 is TGTGCCTTGTGGGAGTGTAGTGATTGGATCAAGACGTTT. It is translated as CALWECSDWIKTF.

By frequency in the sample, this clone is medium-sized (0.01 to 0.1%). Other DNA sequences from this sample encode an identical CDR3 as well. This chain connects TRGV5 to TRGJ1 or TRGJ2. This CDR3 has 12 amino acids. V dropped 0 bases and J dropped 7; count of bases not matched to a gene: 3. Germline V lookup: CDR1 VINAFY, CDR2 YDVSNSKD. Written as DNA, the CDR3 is TGTGCCACCTGGGACAGGCCATATAAGAAACTCTTT. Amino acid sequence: CATWDRPYKKLF.

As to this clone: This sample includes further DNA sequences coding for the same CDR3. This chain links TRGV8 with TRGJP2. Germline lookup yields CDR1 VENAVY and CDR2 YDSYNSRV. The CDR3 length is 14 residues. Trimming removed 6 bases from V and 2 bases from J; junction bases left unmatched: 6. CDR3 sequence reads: CATWLSSSDWIKTF. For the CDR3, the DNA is TGTGCCACCTGGTTATCCAGTAGTGATTGGATCAAGACGTTT.

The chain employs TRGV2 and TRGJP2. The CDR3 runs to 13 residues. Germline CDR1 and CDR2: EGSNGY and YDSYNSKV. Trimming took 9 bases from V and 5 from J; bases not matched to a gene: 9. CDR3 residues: CATQRGSDWIKTF. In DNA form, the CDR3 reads TGTGCCACCCAGCGGGGAAGTGATTGGATCAAGACGTTT.

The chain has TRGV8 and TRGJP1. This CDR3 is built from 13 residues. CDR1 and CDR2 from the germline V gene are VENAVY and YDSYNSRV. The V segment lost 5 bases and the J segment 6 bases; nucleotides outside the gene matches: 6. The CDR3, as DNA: TGTGCCACCTGGGGTCCTCCTGGTTGGTTCAAGATATTT. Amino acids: CATWGPPGWFKIF.

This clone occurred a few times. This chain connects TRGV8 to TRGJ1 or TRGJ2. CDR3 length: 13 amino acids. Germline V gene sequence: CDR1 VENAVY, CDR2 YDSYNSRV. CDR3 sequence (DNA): TGTGCTACCAGAGGGTCCACTTATTATAAGAAACTCTTT. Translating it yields CATRGSTYYKKLF.

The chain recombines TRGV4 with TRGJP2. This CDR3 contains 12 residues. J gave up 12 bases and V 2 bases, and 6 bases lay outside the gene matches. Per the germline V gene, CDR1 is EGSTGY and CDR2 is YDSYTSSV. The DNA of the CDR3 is TGTGCCACCTGGGATGTAACCCGGATCAAGACGTTT. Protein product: CATWDVTRIKTF.

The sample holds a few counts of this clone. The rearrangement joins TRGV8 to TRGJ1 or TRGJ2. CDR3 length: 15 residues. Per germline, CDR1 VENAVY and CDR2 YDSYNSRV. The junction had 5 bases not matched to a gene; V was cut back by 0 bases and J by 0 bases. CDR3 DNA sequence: TGTGCCACCTGGGATAGGAAACTGAATTATTATAAGAAACTCTTT. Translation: CATWDRKLNYYKKLF.

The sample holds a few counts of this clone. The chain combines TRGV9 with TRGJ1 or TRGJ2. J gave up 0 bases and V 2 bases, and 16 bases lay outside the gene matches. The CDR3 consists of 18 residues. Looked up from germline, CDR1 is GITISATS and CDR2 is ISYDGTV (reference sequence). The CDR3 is CALWEATVPRTNYYKKLF. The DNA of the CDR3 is TGTGCCTTGTGGGAGGCCACAGTACCGAGAACGAATTATTATAAGAAACTCTTT.

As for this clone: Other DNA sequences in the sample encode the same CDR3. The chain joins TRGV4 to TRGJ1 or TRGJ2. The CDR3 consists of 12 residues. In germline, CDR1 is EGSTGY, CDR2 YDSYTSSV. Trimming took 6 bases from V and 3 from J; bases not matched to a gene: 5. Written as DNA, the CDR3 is TGTGCCACCTGGCTTCTTTATTATAAGAAACTCTTT. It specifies CATWLLYYKKLF.

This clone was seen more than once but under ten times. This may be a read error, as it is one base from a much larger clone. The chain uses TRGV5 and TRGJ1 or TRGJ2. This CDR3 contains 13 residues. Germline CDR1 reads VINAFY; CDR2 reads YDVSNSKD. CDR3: CATWGRPYYKKLF. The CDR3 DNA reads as TGTGCCACCTGGGGCAGGCCCTATTATAAGAAACTCTTT.

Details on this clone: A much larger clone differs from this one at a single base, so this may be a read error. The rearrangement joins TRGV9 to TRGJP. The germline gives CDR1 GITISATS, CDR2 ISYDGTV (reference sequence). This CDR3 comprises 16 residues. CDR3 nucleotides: TGTGCCTTGTGGGAGGGACAAGAGTTGGGCAAAAAAATCGAGGTATTT. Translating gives CALWEGQELGKKIEVF.